The 3 T cell receptor beta chains listed next were all sequenced from one sample in a study of T cells in Graves' hyperthyroidism and ophthalmopathy. TCR beta CDR3 sequences were amplified from RNA transcripts. Initially, a first-round RT-PCR of the TCR CDR3 employed the HTBI primer set. TCRdb re-derived calls from the multiplex PCR reads in MiXCR, one entry per CDR3 protein. Of about 520,000 distinct CDR3 sequences listed, 20% are singletons. Sequencing used blood. These TCRs come from a man between 18 and 29 years old with Graves' hyperthyroidism.

Worth noting for this clonotype: One base away lies a much larger clone, so this may be a sequencing read error. The V and J genes are TRBV20-1 and TRBJ2-5; no reliable D call. The CDR3 contains 13 residues. The germline V gene has CDR1 DFQATT and CDR2 SNEGSKA (reference sequence). The CDR3 DNA is TGCAGTGCTAGAGATTGTAGACAAGGGACCCAGTACTTC. Residues: CSARDCRQGTQYF.

This clonotype has ten or more counts. This chain links TRBV19 with TRBJ1-1; D may be TRBD1 (5 bases). Trimming pared 3 bases from V and 0 bases from J, leaving 14 bases between. The CDR3 covers 16 residues. Per germline, CDR1 LNHDA and CDR2 SQIVND (reference sequence). CDR3 in amino acids: CASSITDTTLNTEAFF. The CDR3 DNA sequence: TGTGCCAGTAGTATTACGGACACGACGCTGAACACTGAAGCTTTCTTT.

This clonotype was detected many times. J is TRBJ1-6 and V is TRBV2; TRBD1 matches at 8 bases. This CDR3 contains 15 residues. With V trimmed by 7 bases and J by 10 bases, 12 bases remained unmatched. Germline-derived CDR1 and CDR2 are SNHLY and FYNNEI. CDR3 region: CASNGRTGKVSPLHF. The DNA of the CDR3 is TGTGCCAGCAACGGACGGACAGGGAAGGTGTCACCCCTCCACTTT.